This T cell receptor (beta chain) was captured by sequencing in a study of T cell repertoires in cytomegalovirus infection. Study-wide context: Indicated by public TCR beta signatures were CMV infection and matching HLA type.

The germline V gene encodes CDR1 DFQATT and CDR2 SNEGSKA (reference sequence). This CDR3 has 16 amino acids. V lost 5 bases, J lost 5 bases, and 10 bases stayed unmatched. TCRdb independently ran MiXCR on the reads; one entry per CDR3 protein. The repertoire holds 250,000 to 300,000 distinct CDR3 sequences, with about a quarter as singletons. The receptor was derived from a human donor in good health (CMV status not recorded). Some clones in this sample may be carry-over from other donors' samples. The genes are TRBV20-1 and TRBJ2-5; 14 nucleotides align to TRBD2. Input material: PBMCs. The CDR3 DNA reads TGCAGTGCTGACGGGACTAGCGGGGGTTTGGGTGAGACCCAGTACTTC. This sequence encodes CSADGTSGGLGETQYF.